This T cell receptor beta chain was captured by sequencing in a study of naive and memory T cell subsets (dated by TCRdb to 2017 to 2019). About the study as a whole: The study applied an open-source, UMI-based TCR alpha and beta sequencing pipeline to sorted naive and memory peripheral blood T cell subsets. Complete agreement was observed between the functional CMV T cell responses and the IgG serology results. RNA was DNase-treated and reverse transcribed with TCR constant-region primers, mostly using SuperScript III.

From the second PCR step on, the TCR alpha and beta chain libraries were amplified in separate reactions. CMV status of each donor was established by measuring IFNgamma production from CD4+ T cells after fresh PBMCs were stimulated overnight with CMV viral lysate. CD4 T cells were positively selected using Miltenyi beads, after which CD8 T cells were positively selected from the CD4-negative fraction. Cells stained for CD3, CD4, CD8, CD45RA, CD27 and a live/dead dye were sorted on a BD Aria II into four subsets by CD45RA and CD27. Blood came from a few healthy volunteers, each fractionated into CD4 and CD8 T cells and then into four differentiation subsets. Roughly 120 ml of peripheral blood was taken from each donor, and PBMC were separated by density-gradient centrifugation on Ficoll-Paque PLUS. After sorting, cells were lysed in RLT buffer, RNA was extracted using a Qiagen RNeasy kit, and the extracted RNA was stored at -80 degrees C.

Libraries were constructed by UMI-ligation and nested PCR. To cover both TRBC1 and TRBC2, the beta constant-region primer consisted of an equimolar mix of two oligonucleotides. The ligated cDNA went through four rounds of PCR with nested alpha and beta constant-region primers together with the SP2 primer. A single-stranded oligonucleotide bearing the SP2 primer plus a 12-nucleotide UMI was ligated onto the 3' end of the cDNA by T4 RNA ligase 1. The ligation reaction was kept at 16 degrees C for about 18-24 hours. PCR2 was typically run as a SYBR Green qPCR and stopped at a predetermined threshold to prevent over-amplification. Agencourt AMPure XP magnetic beads were used for all purifications after the first. Libraries were quantified by Qubit and checked on a TapeStation, where a main peak was expected near 650 bp. Pooled libraries were sequenced on an Illumina MiSeq using v2 2x251 paired-end kits, and typically roughly 1-2.1 million reads were obtained per sample. Each sample's library went into the pool at about 4.2 nM, and about 4.5-7% PhiX was added to help with cluster recognition. As for the original processing: V and J genes were assigned to Demultiplexor-processed FASTQ reads by Decombinator through tag matching, with a single base-pair mismatch being allowed. By using UMIs, Collapsinator corrected both sequencing errors and the frequency errors caused by PCR heterogeneity. CDR3Translator translated TCRs and extracted CDR3s from the conserved cysteine to the FGXG phenylalanine, flagging non-productive sequences. Gini, Shannon entropy and inverse Simpson indices were calculated on repertoires subsampled to equal numbers of UMI-defined TCRs. Power-law fits to clonotype abundance distributions were performed by maximum likelihood within the linear range. On one naive CD8 sample, the pipeline and MIGEC gave similar UMI counts, unique TCR numbers and clonal distributions. One analysis removed from the naive repertoire any naive TCRs that were also found in any memory subset from the same donor. The repertoires were searched for 7,000 to 8,000 CMV-associated CDR3 sequences that had been compiled from VDJdb and a published dataset. TCRdb redid the processing of the public reads, applying fastp at Q25 and MiXCR, and retained in-frame beta chains. Rows with one shared CDR3 protein collapse into an entry with the most common genes and DNA. TCRdb, not the authors, supplied the V and J calls. This sample lists about 150,000 distinct CDR3 sequences; under 25% were detected once. Jointly, the top ten make up about 0.11% of the sample.

Worth noting for this clonotype: Its specific antigen is unknown. Base qualities are not recorded, but no much larger clone differs from it by a single base.

On the study overall, not on this receptor specifically: The repertoire findings for the naive and memory subsets could not be validated against a ground truth because none was available. RNA-based TCR counts may be affected by expression changes linked to T cell activation and differentiation. A few larger clonotypes were found in naive repertoires, especially CD8, and these larger clonotypes were possibly memory cells re-expressing CD45RA. A power law was followed by TCR abundance, with an exponent that differed between naive and memory subsets but was consistent across the three individuals. After error correction, over 85% of naive TCR sequences appeared only once, giving much steeper abundance distributions than memory subsets. Single alpha or beta chain sequences, rather than paired alpha/beta receptors, were used to define clonotypes. In both CD4 and CD8 cells, the Gini index increased while Shannon and inverse Simpson diversity decreased from naive through CM, EM and EMRA.

CDR1 SNHLY and CDR2 FYNNEI are derived from the germline V gene. Inclusive of the bounding cysteine and phenylalanine, the CDR3 is 15 residues long. Only the CDR3 DNA stays, 45 bases, in frame from base 1. The germline V and J ends show losses of 5 bases and 2 bases respectively, and no gene match explains 3 bases of the junction. This clonotype originated in a human donor in good health. Sequences were obtained from naive CD4+ T cells from blood. The cell subset or site label on this specimen signifies: naive T cells, CD45RA high CD27+. The rearrangement combines TRBV2 with TRBJ2-6, and 7 bases in between align with TRBD1. At the DNA level, the sequence is TGTGCCAGCAGTCCGGACAGGCCTGGGGCCAACGTCCTGACTTTC. This gives the protein CASSPDRPGANVLTF.